The next 26 T cell receptor beta chains were all read from a single sample in a study of cytomegalovirus exposure and HLA in healthy donors. This PCR relied on a set of 60 Vbeta primers and 13 Jbeta primers. This table comes from immunoSEQ multiplex PCR, and its TCRdb copy is limited to in-frame clones, with some not included. The sample lists some 120,000 clones, approximately 80% occurring once. The sample consisted of PBMCs. The receptors come from a man aged 30 to 45 in good health and CMV-seropositive.

This chain links TRBV6-6 with TRBJ1-2; possible D gene TRBD1, 5 bases. V was cut by 6 bases and J by 1 base, with 15 bases left in between. Looked up from germline, CDR1 is MNHNY and CDR2 is SVGAGI (reference sequence). The CDR3 runs to 15 residues. The CDR3 bases are TGTGCCAGCAGCCCCCGCGCGGGACTTAACTATGGCTACACCTTC. Protein product: CASSPRAGLNYGYTF.

The sample holds a few counts of this clone. The chain couples TRBV6-6 to TRBJ1-4; D is ambiguous. CDR3 size: 16 residues. CDR1 and CDR2 (germline): MNHNY, SVGAGI (reference sequence). V lost 2 bases to trimming and J lost 3 bases, with 13 bases between them. The CDR3 bases are TGTGCCAGCAGTTACCGGGGAATTGGGGCTAATGAAAAACTGTTTTTT. This gives the protein CASSYRGIGANEKLFF.

This clone was detected once. V is TRBV5-1 and J is TRBJ2-3, with D tentatively TRBD1 (6 bases). The V end was cut by 5 bases, the J end by 2 bases, with 24 bases between. CDR1 is SGHRS, CDR2 YFSETQ, per germline. The CDR3 runs to 18 residues. This CDR3 reads CASRGPGDTVSYTDTQYF. The CDR3, as DNA: TGCGCCAGCAGAGGCCCCGGGGACACAGTTTCTTACACAGATACGCAGTATTTT.

The CDR3: CSAEFGYTF. The CDR3, as DNA: TGCAGTGCCGAGTTTGGCTACACCTTC. The rearrangement joins TRBV20-1 to TRBJ1-2; D is undetermined. Per germline, CDR1 DFQATT and CDR2 SNEGSKA (reference sequence). This CDR3 is 9 amino acids long. Trimming left V 6 bases short and J 7 bases short, with 6 bases between.

The rearrangement links TRBV6-4 to TRBJ2-3, with 8 bases identical to TRBD2. CDR1 is MRHNA and CDR2 is SNTAGT in the germline V gene. This CDR3 region has 15 residues. After removal of 6 bases from V and 0 bases from J, the junction contained 5 bases not matched to a gene. The CDR3 is CASSALAASTDTQYF. The CDR3 coding sequence is TGTGCCAGCAGCGCACTAGCGGCTAGCACAGATACGCAGTATTTT.

This sequence joins TRBV18 and TRBJ2-5; 8 bases line up with TRBD2. V was clipped by 5 bases and J by 2 bases; unmatched bases: 13. The CDR3 contains 17 residues. Germline lookup yields CDR1 KGHSH and CDR2 LQKENI. CDR3: CASSIMVTSVKQETQYF. CDR3 nucleotide sequence: TGTGCCAGCTCAATTATGGTGACTAGCGTAAAACAAGAGACCCAGTACTTC. Supplemented by reference TRBV18 and TRBJ2-5, the full variable domain reads NAGVMQNPRHLVRRRGQEARLRCSPMKGHSHVYWYRQLPEEGLKFMVYLQKENIIDESGMPKERFSAEFPKEGPSILRIQQVVRGDSAAYFCASSIMVTSVKQETQYFGPGTRLLVL.

By share, this clone ranks as medium-sized. The rearrangement joins TRBV4-3 to TRBJ1-2, with a possible D match to TRBD1 (5 bases). The CDR3 covers 15 residues. Trimming took off 0 bases at V and 5 bases at J, with 13 bases between the two ends. Germline values: CDR1 LGHNA, CDR2 YSLEER. CDR3 loop: CASSQDRSRVYGYTF. The DNA of the CDR3 is TGCGCCAGCAGCCAAGATAGATCCAGGGTTTATGGCTACACCTTC.

This chain links TRBV7-9 with TRBJ2-1; 9 nucleotides agree with TRBD2. The germline gives CDR1 SEHNR, CDR2 FQNEAQ (reference sequence). The junction had 6 bases not matched to a gene; V was cut back by 4 bases and J by 8 bases. The CDR3 is 14 residues long. CDR3 DNA: TGTGCCAGCAGCTCGCGGGAGGGTTTTCATGAGCAGTTCTTC. This translates into CASSSREGFHEQFF.

This chain joins TRBV5-1 and TRBJ1-1; D may be TRBD1 (6 bases). This CDR3 comprises 16 residues. The germline gives CDR1 SGHRS, CDR2 YFSETQ. V lost 0 bases and J 5 bases, leaving 17 bases between the germline ends. CDR3 residues: CASSLDRAVRKTEAFF. The CDR3 DNA is TGCGCCAGCAGCTTGGACAGGGCCGTAAGGAAGACTGAAGCTTTCTTT.

The chain recombines TRBV20-1 with TRBJ1-2; D gene ambiguous. With 2 bases removed from V and 6 bases from J, the gap between germline ends came to 7 bases. Germline values: CDR1 DFQATT, CDR2 SNEGSKA (reference sequence). CDR3 length equals 11 residues. Here the CDR3 reads CSARYFDGYTF. The CDR3 DNA follows: TGCAGTGCTAGATATTTCGATGGCTACACCTTC.

The genes are TRBV4-3 and TRBJ2-5; 8 nucleotides agree with TRBD2. The CDR3 consists of 16 residues. V lost 5 bases to trimming and J lost 5 bases; unmatched junction nucleotides: 13. Germline V gene data show CDR1 as LGHNA and CDR2 as YSLEER. CDR3 nucleotide sequence: TGCGCCAGCAGCTCCCGGGTGGGAGTAGCGGGGGAGACCCAGTACTTC. Protein: CASSSRVGVAGETQYF.

The rearrangement links TRBV28 to TRBJ2-1, with 10 bases matching TRBD1. The CDR3 sequence is 15 residues long. Germline assignment: CDR1 MDHEN and CDR2 SYDVKM. Germline trimming cut 6 bases from V and 3 bases from J; bases unmatched to any gene: 5. The CDR3 DNA reads as TGTGCCAGCAGCCCGGGACAGGGGTTCTACAATGAGCAGTTCTTC. Amino acid sequence: CASSPGQGFYNEQFF.

The J gene is TRBJ2-5, the V gene TRBV5-5; weak D call: TRBD2 (5 bases). The CDR3 has 14 residues. The germline V and J ends were trimmed by 4 bases and 1 base, with 11 bases remaining between them. CDR1 and CDR2 from the germline V gene are SGHKS and YYEKEE (reference sequence). Written as DNA, the CDR3 is TGTGCCAGCAGCCCCCTAGGAGGCCAAGAGACCCAGTACTTC. It specifies CASSPLGGQETQYF.

The chain couples TRBV27 to TRBJ1-5; perhaps TRBD1 as D (6 bases). Looked up from germline, CDR1 is MNHEY and CDR2 is SMNVEV (reference sequence). The length of the CDR3 is 14 residues. V was cut by 5 bases and J by 8 bases, with 16 bases left in between. The CDR3 DNA reads as TGTGCCAGCAGTCTCCGGGACACAAGAGAGCCCCAGCATTTT. As protein: CASSLRDTREPQHF.

J is TRBJ1-4 and V is TRBV7-6; D possibly corresponds to TRBD1 (5 bases). Germline CDR1 is SGHVS and CDR2 is FNYEAQ. CDR3 length: 14 amino acids. Trimming took off 3 bases at V and 4 bases at J, with 9 bases between the two ends. Here the CDR3 reads CASSFSGGNEKLFF. The CDR3 bases are TGTGCCAGCAGCTTTTCGGGGGGTAATGAAAAACTGTTTTTT.

The V and J genes are TRBV29-1 and TRBJ2-5; a weak D match, TRBD1 (6 bases). CDR3 length: 13 residues. V was trimmed by 4 bases and J by 5 bases, leaving 14 bases between them. The V gene's germline CDR1 is SQVTM and CDR2 ANQGSEA. CDR3 nucleotides: TGCAGCGTTGTGACAGGAAGCTGGGAGACCCAGTACTTC. This sequence encodes CSVVTGSWETQYF.

V gene TRBV6-5 combines with J gene TRBJ1-1; D unclear. V was trimmed by 5 bases and J by 3 bases, leaving 13 bases between them. Per germline, CDR1 MNHEY and CDR2 SVGAGI. The CDR3 sequence is 14 residues long. CDR3 residues: CASSAREVHTEAFF. CDR3 nucleotides: TGTGCCAGCAGTGCGCGAGAGGTGCACACTGAAGCTTTCTTT.

V usage is TRBV4-3 and J usage is TRBJ1-2, with TRBD1 matching over 7 bases. V was pared by 1 base and J by 3 bases, with 2 bases of the junction left unmatched. Germline V lookup: CDR1 LGHNA, CDR2 YSLEER. This CDR3 has 14 residues. DNA for the CDR3: TGCGCCAGCAGCCAAGGACAGGGCTACTATGGCTACACCTTC. Amino acid sequence: CASSQGQGYYGYTF.

The chain couples TRBV18 to TRBJ2-3; a possible D gene is TRBD2 (6 bases). The germline V and J ends were trimmed by 4 bases and 3 bases, with 11 bases remaining between them. Germline V gives CDR1 KGHSH, CDR2 LQKENI. The CDR3 has 14 residues. The CDR3 protein is CASSLGGGTDTQYF. For the CDR3, the DNA is TGTGCCAGCTCACTAGGTGGAGGGACAGATACGCAGTATTTT.

The V and J genes are TRBV6-5 and TRBJ1-2, with TRBD1 as a possible D gene (5 bases). V lost 0 bases and J lost 5, with 16 bases in between. The CDR3 runs 16 residues. Germline-derived CDR1 and CDR2 are MNHEY and SVGAGI. The CDR3 reads CASSYSVGEVWYGYTF. In DNA form, the CDR3 reads TGTGCCAGCAGTTACTCTGTAGGGGAGGTATGGTATGGCTACACCTTC.

V is TRBV30 and J is TRBJ1-5, with 7 bases that match TRBD1. This CDR3 is 13 amino acids long. Germline V CDR1 and CDR2: GTSNPN, SVGIG (reference sequence). The V segment lost 5 bases and the J segment 6 bases; nucleotides outside the gene matches: 7. The CDR3 sequence is CAWGETGSQPQHF. In DNA form, the CDR3 reads TGTGCCTGGGGCGAGACAGGGAGTCAGCCCCAGCATTTT.

This clone came up a few times. The chain employs TRBV4-3 and TRBJ1-1; a weak D match, TRBD1 (6 bases). The CDR3 is 15 residues long. Trimming left V 0 bases short and J 1 base short, with 9 bases between. Germline CDR1 LGHNA, CDR2 YSLEER. The CDR3 sequence: CASSQDARGNTEAFF. The CDR3, as DNA: TGCGCCAGCAGCCAAGATGCCAGGGGGAACACTGAAGCTTTCTTT.

The chain links TRBV9 to TRBJ1-1, with 10 bases aligning to TRBD1. V lost 3 bases and J lost 6; bases outside the gene matches: 2. Germline values: CDR1 SGDLS, CDR2 YYNGEE. This CDR3 has 13 residues. The CDR3 loop reads CASSAGQGAEAFF. The CDR3, as DNA: TGTGCCAGCAGCGCAGGACAGGGGGCTGAAGCTTTCTTT.

In its sample, this clone was seen once. This chain links TRBV5-1 with TRBJ1-1, with 8 bases aligning to TRBD1. From germline, CDR1 is SGHRS and CDR2 YFSETQ. The V and J ends lost 4 bases and 1 base, in that order; junction bases with no gene match: 3. The length of the CDR3 is 14 residues. The CDR3 DNA follows: TGCGCCAGCAGCCGAGGACAGGGGAACACTGAAGCTTTCTTT. This translates into CASSRGQGNTEAFF.

The genes are TRBV5-1 and TRBJ1-1; D not resolved. From germline, CDR1 is SGHRS and CDR2 YFSETQ. V was trimmed by 6 bases and J by 1 base, leaving 7 bases between them. This CDR3 has 12 amino acids. The CDR3 coding sequence is TGCGCCAGCATCGCGCAGAACACTGAAGCTTTCTTT. Protein: CASIAQNTEAFF.

The chain is built from TRBV30 and TRBJ2-7; perhaps TRBD2 as D (5 bases). Germline CDR1 and CDR2: GTSNPN and SVGIG (reference sequence). The CDR3 is made up of 11 amino acids. V was trimmed by 2 bases and J by 5 bases, leaving 7 bases between them. CDR3 coding DNA: TGTGCCTGGAGTCCCGGGAACGAGCAGTACTTC. Its translation is CAWSPGNEQYF.